The 32 T cell receptor beta chains reported below all come from one sample, sequenced in a study of OX40 agonist ivuxolimab in advanced cancers. The repertoire was sequenced with immunoSEQ multiplex PCR; TCRdb's copy has only in-frame clones and lacks some. The repertoire holds 500 or so clones, 60% to 75% seen once, with approximately 20% in the top ten. The material sequenced was CD4+ or CD8+ T cells sorted from blood, taken in a trial of the OX40 agonist ivuxolimab. The receptor source for this set is an adult with an advanced solid tumor such as melanoma, head and neck, liver or kidney cancer.

This clone was detected once. The chain joins TRBV11-3 to TRBJ1-1; possibly TRBD1 for D (5 bases). Deletions cut 2 bases from V and 0 bases from J, with 10 bases between. CDR1 is SGHNT, CDR2 YENEEA, per germline. The CDR3 contains 15 residues. For the CDR3, the DNA is TGTGCCAGCAGCTTAAGGCTGGGGGTGAACACTGAAGCTTTCTTT. This translates into CASSLRLGVNTEAFF.

V and J are TRBV19 and TRBJ2-5; D not resolved. CDR1 and CDR2 from the germline V gene are LNHDA and SQIVND (reference sequence). Trimming stripped 7 bases from V and 2 bases from J, with 14 bases between. The CDR3 runs 14 residues. In nucleotides, the CDR3 is TGTGCCAGTAATCCCCAGGTCGGACAAGAGACCCAGTACTTC. Protein product: CASNPQVGQETQYF.

The V gene is TRBV5-1, the J gene TRBJ2-1; TRBD2 matches at 13 bases. CDR3 length: 15 amino acids. CDR1 SGHRS and CDR2 YFSETQ come from the germline V gene. V shed 6 bases and J 8 bases; nucleotides not matched to a gene: 8. The DNA of the CDR3 is TGCGCCAGCAAACTACTAGCGGGAGGGCCCCATGAGCAGTTCTTC. Protein: CASKLLAGGPHEQFF.

The rearrangement uses TRBV6-8 and TRBJ1-1; TRBD1 matches 8 bases. The CDR3 runs 15 residues. Germline CDR1 is MNHGY and CDR2 is SAAAGT. V shed 2 bases and J 1 base; nucleotides not matched to a gene: 3. The CDR3 DNA follows: TGTGCCAGCAGTTACAGGACAGGGCCGAACACTGAAGCTTTCTTT. This gives the protein CASSYRTGPNTEAFF.

This chain uses TRBV7-1 with TRBJ2-1; the match to TRBD2 covers 11 bases. TRBV7-1 is an ORF for which the function is uncertain. The V segment lost 4 bases and the J segment 7 bases; nucleotides outside the gene matches: 12. CDR3 length: 17 amino acids. The DNA of the CDR3 is TGTGCCAGCAGCTTAGCGCTCGGGACTAGCGGTGGGAATGAGCAGTTCTTC. Encoded protein: CASSLALGTSGGNEQFF.

The chain combines TRBV15 with TRBJ1-5; 7 nucleotides align to TRBD1. The junction had 5 bases not matched to a gene; V was cut back by 3 bases and J by 6 bases. Germline lookup yields CDR1 LNHNV and CDR2 YYDKDF (reference sequence). The CDR3 runs 14 residues. The CDR3 region is CATSRGGGGQPQHF. In DNA, the CDR3 is TGTGCCACCAGCAGGGGAGGGGGCGGTCAGCCCCAGCATTTT.

The gene calls are TRBV30 and TRBJ2-1, with a possible D match to TRBD1 (6 bases). Trimming removed 5 bases from V and 12 bases from J, with 26 bases in between. The CDR3 is made up of 15 amino acids. The germline V gene has CDR1 GTSNPN and CDR2 SVGIG (reference sequence). CDR3 bases: TGTGCCTGGTCAAAGGACAGCCGTCTGCCAATGACGCAGTTCTTC. Its translation is CAWSKDSRLPMTQFF.

This clone is termed large (0.1 to 1%). This rearrangement joins TRBV19 to TRBJ1-2; no firm D call. The CDR3 loop spans 15 amino acids. Trimming left V 2 bases short and J 7 bases short, with 17 bases between. From germline, CDR1 is LNHDA and CDR2 SQIVND (reference sequence). The CDR3 nucleotides are TGTGCCAGTAGTATAAACCTATGGACGCTGGCTGGCTACACCTTC. This translates into CASSINLWTLAGYTF.

The V call is TRBV5-1, the J call TRBJ1-1; TRBD1 agrees at 10 bases. The junction had 4 bases not matched to a gene; V was cut back by 4 bases and J by 1 base. The CDR3 contains 15 residues. In germline, CDR1 is SGHRS, CDR2 YFSETQ. CDR3: CASSLTGGGNTEAFF. Written as DNA, the CDR3 is TGCGCCAGCAGCCTGACAGGGGGCGGGAACACTGAAGCTTTCTTT.

The chain carries TRBV6-8 and TRBJ2-1; 12 bases are a match to TRBD2. The CDR3 contains 15 residues. V shed 3 bases and J 5 bases; nucleotides not matched to a gene: 2. Germline V gives CDR1 MNHGY, CDR2 SAAAGT. CDR3 nucleotide sequence: TGTGCCAGCAGTTATCTAGCGGGGGGGGACAATGAGCAGTTCTTC. Translation gives CASSYLAGGDNEQFF.

The chain links TRBV28 to TRBJ2-5; the D gene is possibly TRBD1 (6 bases). The CDR3 contains 15 residues. The germline CDR1 and CDR2 sequences are MDHEN and SYDVKM. The V end lost 6 bases, the J end lost 2 bases, and 16 bases lay between the germline ends. CDR3 nucleotide sequence: TGTGCCAGCAGCGATCCGACTCAGGGGCAAGAGACCCAGTACTTC. This sequence encodes CASSDPTQGQETQYF.

This clone was detected only a few times. The chain has TRBV18 and TRBJ1-1, with D unclear. V lost 2 bases and J lost 1, with 5 bases in between. The CDR3 runs to 13 residues. Germline loops: CDR1 KGHSH, CDR2 LQKENI. The CDR3 coding sequence is TGTGCCAGCTCACCATCAGGGAACACTGAAGCTTTCTTT. This gives the protein CASSPSGNTEAFF.

For the CDR3, the DNA is TGTGCCAGCTCTGTTAGCGGACGAGGCACCGGGGAGCTGTTTTTT. It codes for CASSVSGRGTGELFF. The genes are TRBV11-3 and TRBJ2-2, with D tentatively TRBD2 (6 bases). Germline V lookup: CDR1 SGHNT, CDR2 YENEEA. Deletions cut 8 bases from V and 4 bases from J, with 17 bases between. The CDR3 has 15 amino acids.

The rearrangement joins TRBV19 to TRBJ2-2; weak D call: TRBD1 (6 bases). Germline CDR1 LNHDA, CDR2 SQIVND (reference sequence). V was shortened by 6 bases and J by 3 bases, with 11 bases between the two germline ends. The CDR3 extends over 14 amino acids. For the CDR3, the DNA is TGTGCCAGTAGCGGCCCAGGGGACACCGGGGAGCTGTTTTTT. This gives the protein CASSGPGDTGELFF. Full variable domain (remainder filled in from reference TRBV19 and TRBJ2-2): DGGITQSPKYLFRKEGQNVTLSCEQNLNHDAMYWYRQDPGQGLRLIYYSQIVNDFQKGDIAEGYSVSREKKESFPLTVTSAQKNPTAFYLCASSGPGDTGELFFGEGSRLTVL.

This chain uses TRBV18 with TRBJ2-3, with 8 bases identical to TRBD1. Germline values: CDR1 KGHSH, CDR2 LQKENI. V dropped 0 bases and J dropped 1; count of bases not matched to a gene: 0. This CDR3 has 15 residues. The CDR3 nucleotides read TGTGCCAGCTCACCACCGACAGGGGGCACAGATACGCAGTATTTT. As protein: CASSPPTGGTDTQYF.

The chain is built from TRBV11-3 and TRBJ2-5, with 7 bases lining up with TRBD1. The V gene end was trimmed by 3 bases and the J gene end by 2 bases; junction bases not matched to a gene: 3. The CDR3 sequence is 14 residues long. CDR1 is SGHNT and CDR2 is YENEEA in the germline V gene. The CDR3 DNA reads as TGTGCCAGCAGCTTCAACAGGGGTCAAGAGACCCAGTACTTC. It codes for CASSFNRGQETQYF.

In this sample, this clone is large. The genes are TRBV11-3 and TRBJ2-7, with 8 nucleotides matching TRBD1. V dropped 5 bases and J dropped 5; count of bases not matched to a gene: 11. Germline V gives CDR1 SGHNT, CDR2 YENEEA. This CDR3 has 15 residues. The CDR3 sequence is CASSPPDRVRDEQYF. The CDR3 DNA reads as TGTGCCAGCAGCCCGCCGGACAGGGTCAGGGACGAGCAGTACTTC.

The chain has TRBV7-7 and TRBJ1-2; 8 bases align to TRBD1. V lost 5 bases, J lost 0 bases, and 2 bases stayed unmatched. Per the germline V gene, CDR1 is SSHAT and CDR2 is FNYEAQ (reference sequence). The CDR3 has 14 residues. This chain's CDR3 is CASSTQGANYGYTF. DNA of the CDR3: TGTGCCAGCAGCACACAGGGGGCTAACTATGGCTACACCTTC.

V usage is TRBV30 and J usage is TRBJ2-7, with a possible D match to TRBD2 (7 bases). CDR1 is GTSNPN and CDR2 is SVGIG in the germline V gene (reference sequence). The CDR3 contains 15 residues. V lost 3 bases and J 2 bases, leaving 17 bases between the germline ends. DNA for the CDR3: TGTGCCTGGAGGTCGGGAGGACAGTTAACCTACGAGCAGTACTTC. Its translation: CAWRSGGQLTYEQYF.

The chain employs TRBV7-1 and TRBJ1-5; D possibly corresponds to TRBD1 (6 bases). TRBV7-1 is treated as an ORF (open reading frame) with a function not yet certain. Trimming shortened V by 5 bases and J by 0 bases, and 20 bases separated the two germline ends. The CDR3 runs to 18 residues. CDR3 loop: CASSIRTVLDYSNQPQHF. The CDR3 DNA sequence: TGTGCCAGCAGCATAAGGACAGTACTAGACTATAGCAATCAGCCCCAGCATTTT.

The CDR3 sequence is CASSLQDRVNEKLFF. In DNA, the CDR3 is TGTGCCAGCAGTTTACAGGACAGGGTTAATGAAAAACTGTTTTTT. The V call is TRBV28, the J call TRBJ1-4; 8 positions match TRBD1. The CDR3 is 15 amino acids. The ends lost 2 bases at V and 4 bases at J; junction bases unmatched: 3. The germline gives CDR1 MDHEN, CDR2 SYDVKM.

In its sample, this clone is large (0.1 to 1%). V usage is TRBV28 and J usage is TRBJ2-2, with TRBD2 matching over 8 bases. V lost 2 bases to trimming and J lost 0 bases; unmatched junction nucleotides: 5. Per germline, CDR1 MDHEN and CDR2 SYDVKM. This CDR3 has 17 residues. The CDR3 spells CASSLLAGGSNTGELFF. The CDR3 DNA reads as TGTGCCAGCAGTTTACTGGCGGGGGGCTCGAACACCGGGGAGCTGTTTTTT.

The chain links TRBV18 to TRBJ2-7, with D uncertain. Trimming shortened V by 2 bases and J by 2 bases, and 10 bases separated the two germline ends. Germline values: CDR1 KGHSH, CDR2 LQKENI. There are 14 residues in the CDR3. CDR3 amino acids: CASSPEIYPYEQYF. The CDR3 bases are TGTGCCAGCTCACCAGAGATATACCCCTACGAGCAGTACTTC. The entire variable domain, with the rest obtained from reference TRBV18 and TRBJ2-7, is as follows: NAGVMQNPRHLVRRRGQEARLRCSPMKGHSHVYWYRQLPEEGLKFMVYLQKENIIDESGMPKERFSAEFPKEGPSILRIQQVVRGDSAAYFCASSPEIYPYEQYFGPGTRLTVT.

The gene calls are TRBV11-3 and TRBJ2-2, with D perhaps matching TRBD2 (6 bases). Trimming shortened V by 1 base and J by 5 bases, and 8 bases separated the two germline ends. The germline gives CDR1 SGHNT, CDR2 YENEEA. This CDR3 has 14 amino acids. In DNA form, the CDR3 reads TGTGCCAGCAGCTTAGGAGGGACTACCGGGGAGCTGTTTTTT. It yields the protein CASSLGGTTGELFF.

The rearrangement uses TRBV11-3 and TRBJ2-3; 8 bases are shared with TRBD1. This CDR3 comprises 16 residues. Germline-derived CDR1 and CDR2 are SGHNT and YENEEA. J lost 1 base, V lost 4 bases, and 7 bases had no gene match. The CDR3 DNA is TGTGCCAGCAGCTCGCCTCCGGGACAGGGCACAGATACGCAGTATTTT. Encoded protein: CASSSPPGQGTDTQYF.

This clone is hyperexpanded by share. The chain employs TRBV29-1 and TRBJ2-1; TRBD2 agrees at 12 bases. The CDR3 loop spans 16 amino acids. The germline V gene has CDR1 SQVTM and CDR2 ANQGSEA. Trimming at V came to 3 bases and at J to 2 bases, leaving 5 bases not matched to a gene. CDR3 in DNA: TGCAGCGTTGACCCTAGCGGGGGGGCCGCCTACAATGAGCAGTTCTTC. Its translation: CSVDPSGGAAYNEQFF.

The V call is TRBV28, the J call TRBJ1-5; D is unresolved. The germline gives CDR1 MDHEN, CDR2 SYDVKM. This CDR3 region has 13 residues. With 3 bases removed from V and 9 bases from J, the gap between germline ends came to 12 bases. In DNA form, the CDR3 reads TGTGCCAGCAGTTTGGACCGGGAGAGGCCCCAGCATTTT. It codes for CASSLDRERPQHF.

The V call is TRBV23-1, the J call TRBJ1-2, with a possible D match to TRBD1 (5 bases). TRBV23-1 is placed among ORFs of uncertain function. V shed 6 bases and J shed 7 bases, with 15 bases lying between them. CDR3 size: 13 residues. The DNA of the CDR3 is TGCGCCAGCAGCGTTAAGGAGGGGCTTGGCTACACCTTC. It encodes CASSVKEGLGYTF.

This clone was seen only a few times. The chain is built from TRBV5-1 and TRBJ2-1, with 11 bases identical to TRBD2. This CDR3 comprises 17 residues. Per the germline V gene, CDR1 is SGHRS and CDR2 is YFSETQ. V shed 2 bases and J 6 bases; nucleotides not matched to a gene: 10. CDR3 sequence: CASSFSGVTSGINEQFF. In DNA form, the CDR3 reads TGCGCCAGCAGCTTCTCGGGAGTGACTAGCGGGATCAATGAGCAGTTCTTC.

This clone was observed a single time. The chain couples TRBV15 to TRBJ2-4, with 9 bases identical to TRBD1. This CDR3 contains 16 residues. Germline trimming cut 5 bases from V and 6 bases from J; bases unmatched to any gene: 11. Germline CDR1 reads LNHNV; CDR2 reads YYDKDF (reference sequence). CDR3 in amino acids: CATSGPRDRALNIQYF. CDR3 DNA: TGTGCCACCAGCGGACCCCGGGACAGGGCCTTAAACATTCAGTACTTC. Based on the CDR3 plus reference TRBV15 and TRBJ2-4, the full variable domain is DAMVIQNPRYQVTQFGKPVTLSCSQTLNHNVMYWYQQKSSQAPKLLFHYYDKDFNNEADTPDNFQSRRPNTSFCFLDIRSPGLGDTAMYLCATSGPRDRALNIQYFGAGTRLSVL.

The chain combines TRBV7-5 with TRBJ2-3; the table's D call of TRBD2 was not tested on the DNA. TRBV7-5 is a known pseudogene. CDR3 size: 16 residues. CDR3 DNA: TGTGCCAGCAGCCCGCCGGGACTAGCGGGAGTAGATACGCAGTATTTT. The encoded protein is CASSPPGLAGVDTQYF.

The CDR3 DNA is TGCGCCAGCAGTGACAAGCTAGCGGGAGGGCCCCACGAGCAGTACTTC. Amino acid sequence: CASSDKLAGGPHEQYF. V gene TRBV10-2 combines with J gene TRBJ2-7; 12 bases align to TRBD2. The CDR3 length is 16 residues. Losses at the gene ends were 3 bases for V and 5 bases for J; bases not matched to a gene: 8. The germline gives CDR1 WSHSY, CDR2 SAAADI.